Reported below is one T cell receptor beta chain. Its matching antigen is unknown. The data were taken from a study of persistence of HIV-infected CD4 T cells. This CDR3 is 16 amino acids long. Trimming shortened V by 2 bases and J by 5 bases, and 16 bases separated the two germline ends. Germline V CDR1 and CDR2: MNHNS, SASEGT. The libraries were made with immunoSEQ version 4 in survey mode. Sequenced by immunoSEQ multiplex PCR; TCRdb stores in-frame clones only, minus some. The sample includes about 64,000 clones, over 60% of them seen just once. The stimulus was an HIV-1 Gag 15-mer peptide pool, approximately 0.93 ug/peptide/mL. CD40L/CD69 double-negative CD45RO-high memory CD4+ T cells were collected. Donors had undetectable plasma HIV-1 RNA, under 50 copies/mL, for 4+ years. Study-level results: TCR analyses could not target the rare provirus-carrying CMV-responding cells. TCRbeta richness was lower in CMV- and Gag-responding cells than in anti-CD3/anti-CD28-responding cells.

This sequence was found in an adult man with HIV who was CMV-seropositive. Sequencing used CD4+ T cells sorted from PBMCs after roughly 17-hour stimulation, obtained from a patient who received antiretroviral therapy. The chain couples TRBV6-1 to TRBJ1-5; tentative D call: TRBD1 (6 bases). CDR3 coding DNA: TGTGCCAGCAGTGAAAAAGGGAGACAGGCCCATCAGCCCCAGCATTTT. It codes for CASSEKGRQAHQPQHF.